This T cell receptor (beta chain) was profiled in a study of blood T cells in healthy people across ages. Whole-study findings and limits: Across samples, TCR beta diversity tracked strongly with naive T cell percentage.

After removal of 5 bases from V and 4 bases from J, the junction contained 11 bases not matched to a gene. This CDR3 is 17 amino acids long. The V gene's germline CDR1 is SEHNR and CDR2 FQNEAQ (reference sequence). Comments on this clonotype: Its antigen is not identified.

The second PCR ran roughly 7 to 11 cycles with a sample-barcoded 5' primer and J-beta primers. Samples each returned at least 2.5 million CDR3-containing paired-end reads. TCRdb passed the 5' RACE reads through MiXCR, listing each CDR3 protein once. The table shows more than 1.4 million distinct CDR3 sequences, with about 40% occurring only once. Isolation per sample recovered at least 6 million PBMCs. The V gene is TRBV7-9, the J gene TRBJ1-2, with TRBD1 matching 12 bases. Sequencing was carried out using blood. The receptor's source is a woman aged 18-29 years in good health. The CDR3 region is CASSLLGGTGGSYGYTF. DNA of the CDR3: TGTGCCAGCAGCCTGCTAGGGGGGACAGGGGGCAGCTATGGCTACACCTTC.